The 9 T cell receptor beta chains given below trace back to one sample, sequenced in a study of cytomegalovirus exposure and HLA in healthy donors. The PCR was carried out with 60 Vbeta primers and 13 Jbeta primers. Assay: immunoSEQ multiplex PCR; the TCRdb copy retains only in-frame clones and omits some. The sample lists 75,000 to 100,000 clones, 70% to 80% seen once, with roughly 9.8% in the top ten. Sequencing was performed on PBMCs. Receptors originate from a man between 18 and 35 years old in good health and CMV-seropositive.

This chain's CDR3 is CASSPGHSGANVLTF. CDR3 DNA: TGCGCCAGCAGCCCGGGACACTCTGGGGCCAACGTCCTGACTTTC. The rearrangement links TRBV5-1 to TRBJ2-6, with TRBD1 as a possible D gene (6 bases). The CDR3 runs 15 residues. Germline V gives CDR1 SGHRS, CDR2 YFSETQ. Trimming removed 4 bases at V and 0 bases at J, with 8 bases between. Variable domain in full (rest from reference TRBV5-1 and TRBJ2-6): KAGVTQTPRYLIKTRGQQVTLSCSPISGHRSVSWYQQTPGQGLQFLFEYFSETQRNKGNFPGRFSGRQFSNSRSEMNVSTLELGDSALYLCASSPGHSGANVLTFGAGSRLTVL.

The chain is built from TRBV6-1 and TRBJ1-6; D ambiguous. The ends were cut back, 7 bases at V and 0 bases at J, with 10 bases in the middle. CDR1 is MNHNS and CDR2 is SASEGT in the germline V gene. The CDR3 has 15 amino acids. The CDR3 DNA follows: TGTGCCAGCACCAGCGAAGTCTCCTATAATTCACCCCTCCACTTT. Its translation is CASTSEVSYNSPLHF.

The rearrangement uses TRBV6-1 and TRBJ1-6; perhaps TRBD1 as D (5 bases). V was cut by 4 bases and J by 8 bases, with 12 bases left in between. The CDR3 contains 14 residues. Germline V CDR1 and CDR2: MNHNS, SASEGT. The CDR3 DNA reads TGTGCCAGCAGTGTGTCGACAGAGCATTCACCCCTCCACTTT. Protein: CASSVSTEHSPLHF.

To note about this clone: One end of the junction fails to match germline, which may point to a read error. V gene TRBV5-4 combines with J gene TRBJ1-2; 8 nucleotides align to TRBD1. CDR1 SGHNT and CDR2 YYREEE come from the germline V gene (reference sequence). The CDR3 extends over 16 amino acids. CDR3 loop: CTSRPRAGGAQYGYTF. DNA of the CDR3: TGTACCAGCAGGCCGAGGGCAGGGGGCGCCCAATATGGCTACACCTTC.

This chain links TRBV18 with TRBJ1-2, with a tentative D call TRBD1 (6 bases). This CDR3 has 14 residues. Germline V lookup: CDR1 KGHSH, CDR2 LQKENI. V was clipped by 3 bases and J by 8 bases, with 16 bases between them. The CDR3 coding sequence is TGTGCCAGCTCACCCAATTTGGGGGCGCGAGGCTACACCTTC. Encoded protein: CASSPNLGARGYTF.

The CDR3 here is CASSPSGQPQHF. As DNA, the CDR3 is TGTGCCAGCAGCCCTTCAGGGCAGCCCCAGCATTTT. The chain links TRBV28 to TRBJ1-5; maybe TRBD1 (5 bases). The CDR3 totals 12 residues. The ends were cut back, 6 bases at V and 7 bases at J, with 10 bases in the middle. Germline lookup yields CDR1 MDHEN and CDR2 SYDVKM.

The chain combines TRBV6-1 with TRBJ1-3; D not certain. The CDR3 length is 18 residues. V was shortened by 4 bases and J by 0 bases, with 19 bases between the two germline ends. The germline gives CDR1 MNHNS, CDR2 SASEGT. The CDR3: CASSAPAHLSLSGNTIYF. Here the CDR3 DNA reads TGTGCCAGCAGTGCTCCAGCGCACCTAAGCCTCTCTGGAAACACCATATATTTT.

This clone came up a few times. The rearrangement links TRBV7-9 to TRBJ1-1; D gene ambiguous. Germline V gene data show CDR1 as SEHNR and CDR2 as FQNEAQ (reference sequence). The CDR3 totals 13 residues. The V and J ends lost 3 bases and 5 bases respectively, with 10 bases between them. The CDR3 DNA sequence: TGTGCCAGCAGCTTCCCCAGCGGAACTGAAGCTTTCTTT. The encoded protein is CASSFPSGTEAFF.

CDR3 sequence reads: CASSPRAGAWETQYF. The CDR3 DNA sequence: TGTGCCAGCAGCCCCCGGGCTGGGGCCTGGGAGACCCAGTACTTC. The chain couples TRBV7-2 to TRBJ2-5, with D tentatively TRBD1 (5 bases). Germline V lookup: CDR1 SGHTA, CDR2 FQGNSA. The ends were cut back, 5 bases at V and 5 bases at J, with 18 bases in the middle. This CDR3 has 15 residues.